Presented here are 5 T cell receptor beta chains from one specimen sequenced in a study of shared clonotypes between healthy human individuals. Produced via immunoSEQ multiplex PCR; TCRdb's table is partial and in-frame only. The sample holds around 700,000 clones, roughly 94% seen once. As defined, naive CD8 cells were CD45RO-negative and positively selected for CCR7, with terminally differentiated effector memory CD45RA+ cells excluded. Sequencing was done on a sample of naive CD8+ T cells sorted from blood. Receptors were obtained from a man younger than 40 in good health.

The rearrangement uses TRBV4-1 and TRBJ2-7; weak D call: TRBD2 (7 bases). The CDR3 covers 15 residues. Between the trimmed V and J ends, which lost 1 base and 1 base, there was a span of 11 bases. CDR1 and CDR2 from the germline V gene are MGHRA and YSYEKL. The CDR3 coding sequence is TGCGCCAGCAGCCAAGTGAGCGGGACATCCTACGAGCAGTACTTC. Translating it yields CASSQVSGTSYEQYF.

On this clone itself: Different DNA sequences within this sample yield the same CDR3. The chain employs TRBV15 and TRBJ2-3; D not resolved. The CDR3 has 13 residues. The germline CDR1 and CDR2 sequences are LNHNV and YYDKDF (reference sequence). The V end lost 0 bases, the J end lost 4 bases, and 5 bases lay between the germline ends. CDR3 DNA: TGTGCCACCAGCAGAGATAGTCCAGATACGCAGTATTTT. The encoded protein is CATSRDSPDTQYF.

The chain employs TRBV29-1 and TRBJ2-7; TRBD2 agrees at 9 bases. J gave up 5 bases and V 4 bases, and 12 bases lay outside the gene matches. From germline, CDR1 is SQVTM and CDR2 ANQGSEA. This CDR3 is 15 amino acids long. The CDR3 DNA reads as TGCAGCGTTGGGCCCCATAGCGGGAGATGTAACGAGCAGTACTTC. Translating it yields CSVGPHSGRCNEQYF.

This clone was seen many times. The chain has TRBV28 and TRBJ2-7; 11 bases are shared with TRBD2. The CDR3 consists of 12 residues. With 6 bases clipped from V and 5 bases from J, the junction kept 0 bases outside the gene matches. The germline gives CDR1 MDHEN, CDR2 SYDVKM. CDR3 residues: CASRTSGNEQYF. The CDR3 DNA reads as TGTGCCAGCAGGACTAGCGGGAACGAGCAGTACTTC. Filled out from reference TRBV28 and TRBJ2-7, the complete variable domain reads DVKVTQSSRYLVKRTGEKVFLECVQDMDHENMFWYRQDPGLGLRLIYFSYDVKMKEKGDIPEGYSVSREKKERFSLILESASTNQTSMYLCASRTSGNEQYFGPGTRLTVT.

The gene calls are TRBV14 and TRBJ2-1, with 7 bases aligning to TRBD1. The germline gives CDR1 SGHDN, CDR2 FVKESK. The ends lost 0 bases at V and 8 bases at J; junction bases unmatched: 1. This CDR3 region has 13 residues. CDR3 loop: CASSQEGGYEQFF. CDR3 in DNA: TGTGCCAGCAGCCAAGAAGGGGGCTATGAGCAGTTCTTC. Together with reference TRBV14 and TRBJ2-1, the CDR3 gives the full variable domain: EAGVTQFPSHSVIEKGQTVTLRCDPISGHDNLYWYRRVMGKEIKFLLHFVKESKQDESGMPNNRFLAERTGGTYSTLKVQPAELEDSGVYFCASSQEGGYEQFFGPGTRLTVL.